Listed here are 22 T cell receptor beta chains from one sample, sequenced in a study of molecular identifiers for immune sequencing clone quantification. TCRdb reprocessed the PCR reads via MiXCR and lists one record per CDR3 protein. The table includes around 89,000 distinct CDR3 sequences, around 20% detected once. The sequencing input was naive CD8+ T cells from blood, with Jurkat cell RNA spiked in. The subset denotes: FACS-sorted CD8+CD4-CCR7+CD45RA+ naive T cells. These receptors were obtained from a human donor in good health. Some libraries in this study had Jurkat cell RNA spiked in.

This clonotype appeared many times. The V and J genes are TRBV29-1 and TRBJ2-2; D unresolved. Trimming stripped 3 bases from V and 0 bases from J, with 11 bases between. CDR1 is SQVTM and CDR2 is ANQGSEA in the germline V gene. This CDR3 is 15 amino acids long. CDR3 DNA sequence: TGCAGCGTTGAGATCCCGGCCACGAACACCGGGGAGCTGTTTTTT. It specifies CSVEIPATNTGELFF.

Concerning this clonotype itself: A much larger clonotype is one base distant, so this may be a read error. The conserved closing phenylalanine or tryptophan is absent in this CDR3, likely reflecting a read error. The chain carries TRBV27 and TRBJ2-7; 8 bases align to TRBD1. CDR3 length: 13 residues. Germline V CDR1 and CDR2: MNHEY, SMNVEV (reference sequence). J lost 3 bases, V lost 6 bases, and 4 bases had no gene match. The CDR3 loop reads CASSPGGVYEQYL. The CDR3 nucleotides are TGTGCCAGCAGCCCAGGGGGCGTCTACGAGCAGTACCTC.

This clonotype was detected ten times or more. The CDR3 nucleotides are TGTGCCAGCAGCCCCAGTCGGAGGACTGAAGCTTTCTTT. This translates into CASSPSRRTEAFF. The chain carries TRBV7-8 and TRBJ1-1; D gene ambiguous. Deletions cut 5 bases from V and 5 bases from J, with 12 bases between. Per the germline V gene, CDR1 is SGHVS and CDR2 is FQNEAQ. This CDR3 contains 13 residues.

This clonotype was seen only a few times. This sequence joins TRBV27 and TRBJ1-1, with no clear D. There are 14 residues in the CDR3. The germline V gene has CDR1 MNHEY and CDR2 SMNVEV (reference sequence). Trimming left V 0 bases short and J 7 bases short, with 12 bases between. Here the CDR3 reads CASSLSFLGDEAFF. The CDR3 nucleotides read TGTGCCAGCAGTTTATCGTTTCTGGGTGATGAAGCTTTCTTT.

The CDR3 here is CASRGQSHGYTF. CDR3 bases: TGTGCCAGCAGAGGACAGAGCCATGGCTACACCTTC. The V and J genes are TRBV2 and TRBJ1-2, with D perhaps TRBD1 (6 bases). The CDR3 is 12 residues long. V dropped 6 bases and J dropped 6 bases, with 11 bases sitting between them. Germline CDR1 reads SNHLY; CDR2 reads FYNNEI.

Ten or more counts support this clonotype. The chain carries TRBV19 and TRBJ2-5; 10 positions agree with TRBD2. The V segment lost 2 bases and the J segment 2 bases; nucleotides outside the gene matches: 5. The germline gives CDR1 LNHDA, CDR2 SQIVND (reference sequence). The CDR3 is 16 residues long. CDR3 nucleotide sequence: TGTGCCAGTAGTATATCTAGCGGGGGACGTCAAGAGACCCAGTACTTC. This encodes CASSISSGGRQETQYF.

This clonotype has only a few counts. This sequence joins TRBV2 and TRBJ2-5, with 10 bases that match TRBD2. This CDR3 spans 19 amino acids. V dropped 11 bases and J dropped 4; count of bases not matched to a gene: 25. Germline CDR1 reads SNHLY; CDR2 reads FYNNEI. This CDR3 reads CAGIKWSPSSGSGLETQYF. Here the CDR3 DNA reads TGTGCCGGCATTAAATGGTCCCCTTCTAGCGGGAGTGGATTAGAGACCCAGTACTTC.

A note on this clonotype: A read error may be the cause here, since a much bigger clone is one base away. The J gene is TRBJ2-7, the V gene TRBV10-1, with TRBD1 identical over 8 bases. The CDR3 is 13 residues long. CDR1 and CDR2 (germline): WNHNN, SYGVQD (reference sequence). The CDR3: CASSEDRVYGQYF. The CDR3 nucleotides are TGCGCCAGCAGCGAGGACAGGGTGTACGGGCAGTACTTC.

This clonotype was observed many times. The chain is built from TRBV6-2 or TRBV6-3 and TRBJ2-3, with 7 bases aligning to TRBD2. The CDR3 contains 19 residues. Trimming took 2 bases from V and 4 from J; bases not matched to a gene: 18. The germline V gene has CDR1 MNHEY and CDR2 SVGEGT. This CDR3 reads CASSYREIGLDRPPDTQYF. The CDR3 DNA reads as TGTGCCAGCAGTTACCGCGAAATCGGACTAGATCGACCCCCAGATACGCAGTATTTT.

This clonotype was counted at least ten times. This chain uses TRBV5-6 with TRBJ2-2, with D perhaps matching TRBD1 (6 bases). The ends were cut back, 2 bases at V and 4 bases at J, with 15 bases in the middle. From germline, CDR1 is SGHDT and CDR2 YYEEEE. The CDR3 length is 16 residues. CDR3 nucleotide sequence: TGTGCCAGCAGCTTAGCACAGGGATTTTTCACCGGGGAGCTGTTTTTT. It yields the protein CASSLAQGFFTGELFF.

At least ten counts were recorded for this clonotype. V usage is TRBV27 and J usage is TRBJ1-6; TRBD1 is a possible D gene (5 bases). The V and J ends lost 4 bases and 10 bases respectively, with 11 bases between them. This CDR3 is 13 amino acids long. CDR1 is MNHEY and CDR2 is SMNVEV in the germline V gene (reference sequence). As DNA, the CDR3 is TGTGCCAGCAGTTCCGACAGAAACTCACCCCTCCACTTT. It is translated as CASSSDRNSPLHF.

This clonotype appeared many times. The chain recombines TRBV14 with TRBJ2-3; 7 nucleotides line up with TRBD2. The CDR3 contains 15 residues. The germline V gene has CDR1 SGHDN and CDR2 FVKESK. V lost 4 bases, J lost 5 bases, and 9 bases stayed unmatched. CDR3: CASSLQAGYLDTQYF. The CDR3 nucleotides are TGTGCCAGCAGCCTACAAGCGGGATACTTAGATACGCAGTATTTT.

This clonotype was observed at least ten times. This chain connects TRBV7-9 to TRBJ2-1; 11 bases are shared with TRBD2. After removal of 5 bases from V and 2 bases from J, the junction contained 17 bases not matched to a gene. CDR3 length equals 20 residues. Germline CDR1 reads SEHNR; CDR2 reads FQNEAQ (reference sequence). The CDR3 sequence: CASSPPQGLAARGAYNEQFF. In DNA, the CDR3 is TGTGCCAGCAGCCCCCCCCAGGGACTAGCGGCGAGAGGCGCCTACAATGAGCAGTTCTTC.

As regards this clonotype: A much larger clonotype is one base distant, so this may be a read error. The V call is TRBV5-6, the J call TRBJ2-2, with unresolved D. V was clipped by 2 bases and J by 6 bases, with 17 bases between them. The length of the CDR3 is 16 residues. Germline lookup yields CDR1 SGHDT and CDR2 YYEEEE. The CDR3 nucleotides are TGTGCCAGCAGCTTATCCTACCTACACGGCGCCGGGGAGCTGTTTTTT. It specifies CASSLSYLHGAGELFF. The entire variable domain, with the rest obtained from reference TRBV5-6 and TRBJ2-2, is as follows: DAGVTQSPTHLIKTRGQQVTLRCSPKSGHDTVSWYQQALGQGPQFIFQYYEEEERQRGNFPDRFSGHQFPNYSSELNVNALLLGDSALYLCASSLSYLHGAGELFFGEGSRLTVL.

The sample holds a few counts of this clonotype. A read error may be the cause here, since a much bigger clone is one base away. The chain employs TRBV24-1 and TRBJ2-6, with D perhaps being TRBD1 or TRBD2 (5 bases each). This CDR3 spans 19 amino acids. In germline, CDR1 is KGHDR, CDR2 SFDVKD. CDR3 DNA: TGTGCCACCAGTGACCCGACCTCCCCGGGGCCGGCTGGGGCCAACGTCCTGGCTTTC. This encodes CATSDPTSPGPAGANVLAF.

The sample holds many counts of this clonotype. This chain uses TRBV27 with TRBJ2-6; D call uncertain. Germline loops: CDR1 MNHEY, CDR2 SMNVEV (reference sequence). V was cut by 8 bases and J by 0 bases, with 5 bases left in between. CDR3 length equals 13 residues. CDR3 sequence reads: CASGRSGANVLTF. The CDR3 region has the DNA TGTGCCAGCGGGCGCTCTGGGGCCAACGTCCTGACTTTC.

At least ten counts were recorded for this clonotype. This rearrangement joins TRBV12-3 or TRBV12-4 to TRBJ1-5, with D uncertain. V was shortened by 3 bases and J by 5 bases, with 8 bases between the two germline ends. The CDR3 is 13 amino acids. The CDR3 reads CASSFRLHQPQHF. As DNA, the CDR3 is TGTGCCAGCAGTTTCAGGCTCCATCAGCCCCAGCATTTT.

This clonotype was detected only a few times. A much larger clone is a single base away; this may be a read error. The genes are TRBV6-5 and TRBJ2-1, with D possibly being TRBD2 (6 bases). Germline CDR1 and CDR2: MNHEY and SVGAGI. This CDR3 comprises 12 residues. CDR3 DNA: TGTGCCGGCAGCCTTGGAGGGGATGAGCAGTTCTTC. Translating it yields CAGSLGGDEQFF.

In this sample, this clonotype turned up a few times. V is TRBV14 and J is TRBJ1-1; unclear D gene. This CDR3 comprises 15 residues. Deletions cut 0 bases from V and 7 bases from J, with 15 bases between. CDR1 and CDR2 from the germline V gene are SGHDN and FVKESK. CDR3 sequence (DNA): TGTGCCAGCAGCCAAGATAGGGCTGGAGCCATTGAAGCTTTCTTT. Its protein product is CASSQDRAGAIEAFF.

This clonotype was seen more than once but under ten times. A read error may explain this, as a much larger clone is one base away. The V call is TRBV7-9, the J call TRBJ2-6, with a tentative D call TRBD1 (6 bases). Germline CDR1 reads SEHNR; CDR2 reads FQNEAQ (reference sequence). CDR3 length: 16 amino acids. CDR3 sequence reads: CASSLGQISGANVPTF. In DNA, the CDR3 is TGTGCCAGCAGCCTAGGACAGATCTCTGGGGCCAACGTCCCGACTTTC.

The chain is built from TRBV11-2 and TRBJ2-3; a possible D gene is TRBD2 (6 bases). The germline V and J ends were trimmed by 3 bases and 2 bases, with 18 bases remaining between them. The CDR3 is made up of 17 amino acids. The germline V gene encodes CDR1 SGHAT and CDR2 FQNNGV. The CDR3 DNA reads as TGTGCCAGCAGCTTCTCCTCGATGGCGGGACTCACAGATACGCAGTATTTT. Protein product: CASSFSSMAGLTDTQYF.

This clonotype was picked up many times. The chain carries TRBV28 and TRBJ1-5; tentative D call: TRBD1 (6 bases). Trimming took off 5 bases at V and 11 bases at J, with 28 bases between the two ends. Per the germline V gene, CDR1 is MDHEN and CDR2 is SYDVKM. CDR3 length equals 17 residues. The chain's CDR3 is CASSTHGIGQRTWAQHF. CDR3 DNA: TGTGCCAGCAGTACCCATGGTATTGGACAGCGGACGTGGGCCCAGCATTTT.